The sequence of this T cell receptor beta chain was determined in a study of cytomegalovirus exposure and HLA in healthy donors. Overall study: The same platform was used for the 110 or so validation repertoires and the approximately 670 first-cohort repertoires, a later analysis reported. General study findings and limits: First-cohort TCR clusters were later found to tend to co-occur in the 120 validation repertoires. The authors confirmed in vitro that a few CMV-associated chains were specific for CMV antigens. Usually a TCR sequence was rare, but some public TCRs were found in many donors.

The repertoire was sequenced with immunoSEQ multiplex PCR; TCRdb's copy has only in-frame clones and lacks some. Among about 160,000 clones listed, around nine tenths were seen once. Turning to this clone: No antigen is known for it.

CDR3 length equals 14 residues. CDR1 is SGHNT and CDR2 is YENEEA in the germline V gene. Trimming cost V 3 bases and J 7 bases; bases outside gene matches: 5. V and J are TRBV11-3 and TRBJ1-4, with 7 bases identical to TRBD1. This sequence originates from a woman between 18 and 30 years old in good health and CMV-seropositive. Sequenced input: PBMCs. The CDR3 region is CASSLTGNSEKLFF. For the CDR3, the DNA is TGTGCCAGCAGCTTGACAGGGAACAGTGAAAAACTGTTTTTT.